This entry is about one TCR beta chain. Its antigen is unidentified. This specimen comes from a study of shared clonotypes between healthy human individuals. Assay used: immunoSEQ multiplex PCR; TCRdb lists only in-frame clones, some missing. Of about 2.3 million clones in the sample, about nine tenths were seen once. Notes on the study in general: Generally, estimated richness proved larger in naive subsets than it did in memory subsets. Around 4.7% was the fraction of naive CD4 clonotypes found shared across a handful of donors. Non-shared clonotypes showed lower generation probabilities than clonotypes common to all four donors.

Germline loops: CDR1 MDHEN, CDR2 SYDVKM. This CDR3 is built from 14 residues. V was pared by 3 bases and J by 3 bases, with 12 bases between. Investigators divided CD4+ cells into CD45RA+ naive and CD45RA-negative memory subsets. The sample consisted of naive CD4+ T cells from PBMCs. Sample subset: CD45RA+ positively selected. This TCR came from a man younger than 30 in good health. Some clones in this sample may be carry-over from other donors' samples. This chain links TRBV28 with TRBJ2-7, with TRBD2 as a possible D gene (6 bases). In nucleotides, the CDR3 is TGTGCCAGCAGTTTGGGCGGGAACTACTACGAGCAGTACTTC. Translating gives CASSLGGNYYEQYF.